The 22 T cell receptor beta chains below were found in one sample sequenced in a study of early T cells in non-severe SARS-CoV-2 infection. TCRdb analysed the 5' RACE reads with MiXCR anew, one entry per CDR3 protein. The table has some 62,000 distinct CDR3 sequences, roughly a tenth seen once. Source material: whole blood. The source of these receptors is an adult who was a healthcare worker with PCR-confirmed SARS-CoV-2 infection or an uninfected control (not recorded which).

The CDR3 reads CASSLARGAGELFF. In DNA, the CDR3 is TGCGCCAGCAGCTTGGCCCGGGGCGCCGGGGAGCTGTTTTTT. This chain links TRBV5-1 with TRBJ2-2; D may correspond to TRBD1 or TRBD2 (5 bases each). V gave up 0 bases and J gave up 6 bases, with 9 bases separating them. CDR1 is SGHRS, CDR2 YFSETQ, per germline. This CDR3 contains 14 residues.

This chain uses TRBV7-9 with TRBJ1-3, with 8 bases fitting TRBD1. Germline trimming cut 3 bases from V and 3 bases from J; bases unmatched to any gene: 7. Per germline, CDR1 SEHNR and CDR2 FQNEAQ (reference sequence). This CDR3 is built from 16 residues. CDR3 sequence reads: CASSLGQVSIGNTIYF. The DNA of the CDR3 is TGTGCCAGCAGCTTGGGACAGGTCTCGATTGGAAACACCATATATTTT. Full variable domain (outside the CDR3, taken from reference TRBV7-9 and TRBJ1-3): DTGVSQNPRHKITKRGQNVTFRCDPISEHNRLYWYRQTLGQGPEFLTYFQNEAQLEKSRLLSDRFSAERPKGSFSTLEIQRTEQGDSAMYLCASSLGQVSIGNTIYFGEGSWLTVV.

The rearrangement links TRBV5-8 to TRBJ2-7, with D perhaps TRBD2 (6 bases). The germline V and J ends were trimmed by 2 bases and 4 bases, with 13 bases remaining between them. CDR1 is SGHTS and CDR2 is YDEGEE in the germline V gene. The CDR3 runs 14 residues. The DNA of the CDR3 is TGTGCCAGCAGCTTCGGGACTGCAGCTTACGAGCAGTACGTC. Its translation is CASSFGTAAYEQYV.

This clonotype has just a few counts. The CDR3 DNA reads as TGTGCCAGCAGCTGGGGTAGCGGCTCAGATACGCAGTATTTT. Translated: CASSWGSGSDTQYF. This chain uses TRBV7-6 with TRBJ2-3; D might be TRBD2 (6 bases). Per germline, CDR1 SGHVS and CDR2 FNYEAQ. The CDR3 runs to 14 residues. V was clipped by 4 bases and J by 4 bases, with 12 bases between them.

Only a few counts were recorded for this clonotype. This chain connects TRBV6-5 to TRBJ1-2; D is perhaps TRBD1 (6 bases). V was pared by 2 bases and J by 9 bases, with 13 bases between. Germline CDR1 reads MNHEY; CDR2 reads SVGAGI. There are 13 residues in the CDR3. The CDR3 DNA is TGTGCCAGCAGTTACCCAACAGGGCAGAGCTACACCTTC. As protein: CASSYPTGQSYTF.

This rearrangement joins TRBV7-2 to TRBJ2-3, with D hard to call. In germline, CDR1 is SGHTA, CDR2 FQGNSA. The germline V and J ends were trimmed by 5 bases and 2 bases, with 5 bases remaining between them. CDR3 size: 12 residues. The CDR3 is CASSINTDTQYF. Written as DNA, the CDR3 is TGTGCCAGCAGCATAAACACAGATACGCAGTATTTT.

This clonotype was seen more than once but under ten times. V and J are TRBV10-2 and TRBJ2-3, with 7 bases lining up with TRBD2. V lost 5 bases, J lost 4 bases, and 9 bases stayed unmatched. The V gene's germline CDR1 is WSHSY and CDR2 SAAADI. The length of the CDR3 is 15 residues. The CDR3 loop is CASSMTSGASDTQYF. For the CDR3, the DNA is TGCGCCAGCAGTATGACCAGCGGGGCATCAGATACGCAGTATTTT.

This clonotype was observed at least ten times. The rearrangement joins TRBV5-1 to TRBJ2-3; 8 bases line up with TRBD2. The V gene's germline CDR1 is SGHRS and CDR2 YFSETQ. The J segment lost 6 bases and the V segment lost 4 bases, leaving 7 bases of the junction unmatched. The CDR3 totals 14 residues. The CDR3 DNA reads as TGCGCCAGCAGCCTGACTAGCGAAGCGGATACGCAGTATTTT. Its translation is CASSLTSEADTQYF.

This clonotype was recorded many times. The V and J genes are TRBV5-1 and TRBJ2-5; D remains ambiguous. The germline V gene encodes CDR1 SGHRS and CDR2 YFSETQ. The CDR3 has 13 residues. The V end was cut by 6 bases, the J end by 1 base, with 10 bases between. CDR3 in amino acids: CASTLEFQETQYF. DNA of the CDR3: TGCGCCAGCACCCTCGAATTCCAAGAGACCCAGTACTTC.

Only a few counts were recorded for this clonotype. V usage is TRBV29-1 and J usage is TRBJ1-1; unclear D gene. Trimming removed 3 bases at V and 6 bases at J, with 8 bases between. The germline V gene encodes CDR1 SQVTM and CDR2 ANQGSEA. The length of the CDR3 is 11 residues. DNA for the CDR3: TGCAGCGTTGATAAAGGCGCTGAAGCTTTCTTT. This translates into CSVDKGAEAFF. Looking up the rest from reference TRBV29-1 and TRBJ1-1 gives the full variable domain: SAVISQKPSRDICQRGTSLTIQCQVDSQVTMMFWYRQQPGQSLTLIATANQGSEATYESGFVIDKFPISRPNLTFSTLTVSNMSPEDSSIYLCSVDKGAEAFFGQGTRLTVV.

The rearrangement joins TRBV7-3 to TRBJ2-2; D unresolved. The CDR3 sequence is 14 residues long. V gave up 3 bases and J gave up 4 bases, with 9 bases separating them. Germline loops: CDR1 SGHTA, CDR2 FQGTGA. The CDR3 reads CASSLGASTGELFF. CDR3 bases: TGTGCCAGCAGCTTGGGTGCTAGCACCGGGGAGCTGTTTTTT.

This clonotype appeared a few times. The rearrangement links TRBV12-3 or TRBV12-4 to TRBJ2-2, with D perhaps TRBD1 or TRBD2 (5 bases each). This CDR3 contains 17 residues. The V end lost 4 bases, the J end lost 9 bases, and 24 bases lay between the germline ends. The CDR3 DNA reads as TGTGCCAGCAGTTACGCCTACACCGGGACCTTCGACCGGGAGCTGTTTTTT. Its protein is CASSYAYTGTFDRELFF.

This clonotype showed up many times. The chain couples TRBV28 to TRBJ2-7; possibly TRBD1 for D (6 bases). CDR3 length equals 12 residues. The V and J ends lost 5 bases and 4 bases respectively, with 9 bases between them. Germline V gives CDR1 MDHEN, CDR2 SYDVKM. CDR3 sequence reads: CASSQDRYEQYV. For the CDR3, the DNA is TGTGCCAGCAGTCAGGACAGATACGAGCAGTACGTC.

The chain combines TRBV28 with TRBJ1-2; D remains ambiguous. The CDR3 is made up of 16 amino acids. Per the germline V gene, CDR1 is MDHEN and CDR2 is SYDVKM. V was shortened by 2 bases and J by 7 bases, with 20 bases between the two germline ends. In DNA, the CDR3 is TGTGCCAGCAGTTTAACCCGGGCCCGGGAGGGTATTGGCTACACCTTC. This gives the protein CASSLTRAREGIGYTF.

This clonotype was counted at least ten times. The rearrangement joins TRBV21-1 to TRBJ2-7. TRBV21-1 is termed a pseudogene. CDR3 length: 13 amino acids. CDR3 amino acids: CASSKACWYEQYV. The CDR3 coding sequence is TGTGCCAGCAGCAAAGCCTGCTGGTACGAGCAGTACGTC.

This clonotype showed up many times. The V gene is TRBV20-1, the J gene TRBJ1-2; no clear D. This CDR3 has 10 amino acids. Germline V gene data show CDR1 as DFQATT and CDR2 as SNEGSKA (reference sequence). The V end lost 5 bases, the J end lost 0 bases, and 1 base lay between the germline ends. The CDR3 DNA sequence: TGCAGTGCTGCTAACTATGGCTACACCTTC. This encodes CSAANYGYTF.

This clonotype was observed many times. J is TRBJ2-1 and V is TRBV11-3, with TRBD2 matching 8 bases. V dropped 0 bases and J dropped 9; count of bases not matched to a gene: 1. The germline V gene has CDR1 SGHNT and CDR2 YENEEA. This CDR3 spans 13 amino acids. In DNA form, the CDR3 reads TGTGCCAGCAGCTTAGAGCTAGCGGGTGAGCAGTTCTTC. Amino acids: CASSLELAGEQFF.

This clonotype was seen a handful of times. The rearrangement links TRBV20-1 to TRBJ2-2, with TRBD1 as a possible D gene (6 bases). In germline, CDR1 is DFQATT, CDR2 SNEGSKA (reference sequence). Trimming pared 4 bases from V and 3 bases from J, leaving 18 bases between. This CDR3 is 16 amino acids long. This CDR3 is CSAKPPGATYTGELFF. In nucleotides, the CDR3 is TGCAGTGCTAAGCCGCCAGGGGCTACGTACACCGGGGAGCTGTTTTTT.

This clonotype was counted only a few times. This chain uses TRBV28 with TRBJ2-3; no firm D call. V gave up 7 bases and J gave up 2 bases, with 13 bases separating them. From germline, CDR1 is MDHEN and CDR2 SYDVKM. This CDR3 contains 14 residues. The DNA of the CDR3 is TGTGCCAGCAACCGGAGAGTCTCCACAGATACGCAGTATTTT. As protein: CASNRRVSTDTQYF.

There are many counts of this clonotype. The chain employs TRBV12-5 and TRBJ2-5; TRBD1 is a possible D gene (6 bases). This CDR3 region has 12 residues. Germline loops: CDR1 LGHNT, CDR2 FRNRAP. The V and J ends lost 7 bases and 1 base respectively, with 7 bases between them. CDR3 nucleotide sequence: TGTGCTAGTGCCAGGGGCCAAGAGACCCAGTACTTC. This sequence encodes CASARGQETQYF.

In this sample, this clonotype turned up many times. DNA for the CDR3: TGTGCCAGCAGTCGTACGACTAGCGCCGCGAACACCGGGGAGCTGTTTTTT. Its translation: CASSRTTSAANTGELFF. This chain links TRBV6-4 with TRBJ2-2; 8 bases match TRBD2. Germline loops: CDR1 MRHNA, CDR2 SNTAGT. The CDR3 covers 17 residues. V lost 5 bases and J lost 0; bases outside the gene matches: 8.

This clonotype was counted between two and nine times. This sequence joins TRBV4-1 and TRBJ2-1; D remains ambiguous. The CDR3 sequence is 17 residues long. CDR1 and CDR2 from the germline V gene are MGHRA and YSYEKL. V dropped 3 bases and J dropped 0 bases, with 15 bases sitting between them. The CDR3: CASSQASDMSSYNEQFF. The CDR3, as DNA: TGCGCCAGCAGCCAGGCGTCCGACATGAGCTCCTACAATGAGCAGTTCTTC.